One and the same sample provided the 13 T cell receptor beta chains below, sequenced in a study of vaccination effects on CD4 cells after COVID-19. Antigen-specific CD4+ T cells were expanded with viral peptide pools in the ViraFEST assay before sequencing. When around 10 days of culture had elapsed, CD4+ T cells were isolated. Participants were given two doses of BNT162b2 or mRNA-1273 vaccine. These receptors lack a known antigen. Repertoires were generated with immunoSEQ multiplex PCR, while TCRdb's copy carries only in-frame clones and drops some. The profile shows 30,000 to 35,000 clones, roughly 82% of them singletons. Sequences were derived from CD4+ T cells from PBMCs cultured with HCoV-NL63 spike peptides, sampled after COVID-19 vaccination. All receptors come from a human donor who received a COVID-19 vaccine. Some clones in this sample may be carry-over from other donors' samples.

This rearrangement joins TRBV6-6 to TRBJ1-2; possibly TRBD1 for D (5 bases). The V gene's germline CDR1 is MNHNY and CDR2 SVGAGI (reference sequence). This CDR3 comprises 13 residues. V lost 6 bases and J 4 bases, leaving 12 bases between the germline ends. In nucleotides, the CDR3 is TGTGCCAGCAGAACTCAGGGCCCCTATGGCTACACCTTC. It is translated as CASRTQGPYGYTF.

The chain recombines TRBV5-6 with TRBJ2-1; 8 bases line up with TRBD2. The germline gives CDR1 SGHDT, CDR2 YYEEEE. This CDR3 spans 15 amino acids. J was trimmed by 2 bases and V by 1 base; bases with no gene match: 2. The CDR3 DNA is TGTGCCAGCAGCTTGCCGGGGGGGCCCTACAATGAGCAGTTCTTC. Translation: CASSLPGGPYNEQFF.

The CDR3 here is CASSQDRARLETQYF. The CDR3 nucleotides read TGCGCCAGCAGCCAAGACCGTGCGAGGTTGGAGACCCAGTACTTC. The V call is TRBV4-1, the J call TRBJ2-5; D call uncertain. The germline CDR1 and CDR2 sequences are MGHRA and YSYEKL. V lost 0 bases and J 5 bases, leaving 13 bases between the germline ends. The CDR3 length is 15 residues.

The chain employs TRBV27 and TRBJ1-1, with D unclear. From germline, CDR1 is MNHEY and CDR2 SMNVEV (reference sequence). The CDR3 runs to 14 residues. V dropped 5 bases and J dropped 0 bases, with 10 bases sitting between them. CDR3 amino acids: CASSPQSLNTEAFF. DNA for the CDR3: TGTGCCAGCAGTCCACAGAGCTTGAACACTGAAGCTTTCTTT.

This clone was observed a single time. The chain is built from TRBV20-1 and TRBJ1-2, with D tentatively TRBD1 (5 bases). Germline V gives CDR1 DFQATT, CDR2 SNEGSKA (reference sequence). Trimming removed 6 bases at V and 4 bases at J, with 9 bases between. The CDR3 is 11 residues long. In nucleotides, the CDR3 is TGCAGTGCCCTACAGGTCTATGGCTACACCTTC. Amino acid sequence: CSALQVYGYTF.

The rearrangement uses TRBV9 and TRBJ2-3; D is undetermined. V lost 0 bases and J 6 bases, leaving 14 bases between the germline ends. The CDR3 runs to 15 residues. Looked up from germline, CDR1 is SGDLS and CDR2 is YYNGEE. Here the CDR3 reads CASSVATVDGDTQYF. The CDR3 bases are TGTGCCAGCAGCGTAGCTACGGTTGACGGGGATACGCAGTATTTT. The full variable domain, in which reference TRBV9 and TRBJ2-3 provide the parts outside the CDR3, is DSGVTQTPKHLITATGQRVTLRCSPRSGDLSVYWYQQSLDQGLQFLIQYYNGEERAKGNILERFSAQQFPDLHSELNLSSLELGDSALYFCASSVATVDGDTQYFGPGTRLTVL.

This chain uses TRBV10-3 with TRBJ2-3, with TRBD2 identical over 15 bases. The CDR3 is 15 amino acids. Per the germline V gene, CDR1 is ENHRY and CDR2 is SYGVKD. The V gene end was trimmed by 6 bases and the J gene end by 4 bases; junction bases not matched to a gene: 2. The DNA of the CDR3 is TGTGCCATCAGGGGACTAGCGGGGGGCGCAGATACGCAGTATTTT. This translates into CAIRGLAGGADTQYF.

The rearrangement uses TRBV19 and TRBJ1-5; 9 bases align to TRBD1. V trimming: 4 bases; J trimming: 6 bases; junction bases outside the gene matches: 10. The germline V gene encodes CDR1 LNHDA and CDR2 SQIVND (reference sequence). This CDR3 has 16 residues. The CDR3 DNA follows: TGTGCCAGTAGTAGGTGGGACAGGGTGATGGTTCAGCCCCAGCATTTT. It yields the protein CASSRWDRVMVQPQHF.

V and J are TRBV10-2 and TRBJ2-3, with 9 bases that match TRBD1. The germline CDR1 and CDR2 sequences are WSHSY and SAAADI. V gave up 5 bases and J gave up 7 bases; unmatched junction bases: 7. CDR3 length: 14 residues. The CDR3 bases are TGCGCCAGCAGTAGTACAGGGGGCGCGAATACGCAGTATTTT. It codes for CASSSTGGANTQYF.

Only one count was recorded for this clone. This chain links TRBV14 with TRBJ2-2, with TRBD1 matching 7 bases. Germline V gene sequence: CDR1 SGHDN, CDR2 FVKESK. The CDR3 spans 14 residues. V shed 4 bases and J 3 bases; nucleotides not matched to a gene: 2. The CDR3 bases are TGTGCCAGCAGCCTACAGGGGTACACCGGGGAGCTGTTTTTT. Protein product: CASSLQGYTGELFF.

The chain joins TRBV6-5 to TRBJ2-1, with D tentatively TRBD2 (7 bases). Trimming removed 2 bases at V and 5 bases at J, with 13 bases between. Germline V CDR1 and CDR2: MNHEY, SVGAGI. The CDR3 sequence is 15 residues long. The CDR3 nucleotides read TGTGCCAGCAGTTACAATGGGGGGGCCGACAATGAGCAGTTCTTC. Translation: CASSYNGGADNEQFF.

The rearrangement uses TRBV2 and TRBJ1-2; the D gene is possibly TRBD1 (6 bases). This CDR3 comprises 13 residues. Between the trimmed V and J ends, which lost 7 bases and 7 bases, there was a span of 16 bases. The germline V gene encodes CDR1 SNHLY and CDR2 FYNNEI. The CDR3 DNA reads TGTGCCAGCAATTACAGGGAGACGGGTGGCTACACCTTC. This sequence encodes CASNYRETGGYTF.

The chain carries TRBV7-8 and TRBJ1-4; no clear D gene. This CDR3 comprises 16 residues. Germline CDR1 SGHVS, CDR2 FQNEAQ. Trimming took 3 bases from V and 0 from J, leaving 11 bases between them. The CDR3 is CASSLRMGSTNEKLFF. Here the CDR3 DNA reads TGTGCCAGCAGCTTGCGAATGGGATCAACTAATGAAAAACTGTTTTTT.